Listed below are T cell receptor beta chains from one sample, sequenced in a study of CXCR3-negative and CXCR3-positive naive CD8 T cells. TCRdb reprocessed the 5' RACE reads and keeps a single row for each CDR3 protein, giving no DNA. The listing records 120,000 or so distinct CDR3 sequences. Sequencing used naive CXCR3+ CD8+ T cells from blood. All receptors come from a human donor in good health. Some clones in this sample may be carry-over from other donors' samples. CDR3s include the opening cysteine and the closing phenylalanine or tryptophan.

TRBV12-3/TRBV12-4	TRBJ1-2	CASSSTTGTRGGYTF
TRBV12-3/TRBV12-4	TRBJ2-3	CASSLAGTDTQYF
TRBV14	TRBJ1-4	CASSRDARVNEKLFF
TRBV6-2/TRBV6-3	TRBJ2-1	CASSSYSPRDSSYNEQFF
TRBV29-1	TRBJ1-3	CSVEEQGNTIYF
TRBV11-2	TRBJ2-2	CASSSAFGELFF
TRBV7-2	TRBJ2-2	CASSQGRDRGDTGELFF
TRBV29-1	TRBJ1-1	CSVEDPRGGRNTEAFF
TRBV29-1	TRBJ2-3	CSVRTSGGLSTDTQYF
TRBV4-3	TRBJ2-5	CASSQDLRYPGETQYF
TRBV2	TRBJ1-2	CASSRTGGYGYTF
TRBV12-3/TRBV12-4	TRBJ2-7	CASSSFTGEREQYF
TRBV29-1	TRBJ2-2	CSVVLAGGPGTGELFF
TRBV10-1	TRBJ2-7	CASSEGASYEQYF
TRBV15	TRBJ2-7	CATSRVGLAGDEQYF
TRBV20-1	TRBJ1-6	CSAKAKEANYYNSPLHF
TRBV7-9	TRBJ1-1	CASSLEDSTEAFF
TRBV28	TRBJ2-5	CASSPLWTGGQETQYF
TRBV5-4	TRBJ2-2	CASSHTNTGELFF
TRBV6-6	TRBJ2-7	CASIPEYNMDSYEQYF
TRBV20-1	TRBJ2-7	CSARVQGAPYEQYF
TRBV2	TRBJ2-1	CASSDWSEQFF
TRBV7-9	TRBJ1-2	CASNLGWPGGIGYTF
TRBV6-6	TRBJ2-7	CASTPQPGQGAYEQYF
TRBV13	TRBJ2-3	CASSSGTHADTQYF
TRBV13	TRBJ2-1	CASSPGLSGYNEQFF
TRBV7-2	TRBJ2-7	CASSKTGETYEQYF
TRBV28	TRBJ2-3	CAAFEGAVADTQYF
TRBV19	TRBJ2-1	CASMAGGMNEQFF
TRBV5-1	TRBJ2-3	CASSGGQGTQYF
TRBV21-1	TRBJ2-7	CASSDRDTFSYEQYF
TRBV7-8	TRBJ2-5	CASSLGVLVYGGTETQYF
TRBV20-1	TRBJ2-2	CSARDLGLAGGAGELFF
TRBV10-1	TRBJ2-2	CASSDTSTGELFF
TRBV5-1	TRBJ1-2	CASSLEGQGGYTF
TRBV28	TRBJ2-5	CASHNLATSGQYF
TRBV7-3	TRBJ2-2	CASSSTLAGVNTGELFF
TRBV15	TRBJ2-5	CATSSPTPRYQETQYF
TRBV7-9	TRBJ1-1	CASSLSGQGRNTEAFF
TRBV7-9	TRBJ1-3	CASSPTGSGNTIYF
TRBV29-1	TRBJ2-5	CSVIPGPGQGAETQYF
TRBV29-1	TRBJ2-7	CSAQHRGRYEQYF
TRBV27	TRBJ2-7	CASSASQRVRYEQYF
TRBV5-1	TRBJ2-2	CASSGLFTGELFF
TRBV25-1	TRBJ1-2	CASSDQTGYSYGYTF
TRBV12-3/TRBV12-4	TRBJ2-5	CASSLRGSETQYF
TRBV10-3	TRBJ2-7	CAISEALSGRGYEQYF
TRBV9	TRBJ1-5	CASSEGGRHQPQHF
TRBV9	TRBJ2-6	CASSVVSDLSSGANVLTF
TRBV29-1	TRBJ2-7	CSVEDQGGDEQYF
TRBV25-1	TRBJ1-1	CASSERGEVNTEAFF